A selection of T cell receptor beta chains follows, all from one sample in a study of blood T cell repertoires in COVID-19. Profiling relied on immunoSEQ multiplex PCR, and the TCRdb table lists in-frame clones only, not all of them. The table records under 450,000 clones, about 89% of them present only once. Source material: PBMCs or T cells enriched from blood (not recorded which). The source of these receptors is a man aged 25 to 40 who had recovered from COVID-19. Each CDR3 is given with its conserved first and last residue. A D gene is named only where the DNA matches it firmly.

D	V	J	CDR3
-	TRBV6-5	TRBJ1-4	CASSQVGGSEKLFF
-	TRBV29-1	TRBJ2-7	CSAVTGLKRYEQYF
TRBD2	TRBV7-3	TRBJ2-1	CASSSRLAGDRNEQFF
TRBD1	TRBV3-1/TRBV3-2	TRBJ1-1	CASSSTQGGRFAFF
-	TRBV27	TRBJ2-5	CASRTGGQETQYF
-	TRBV3-1/TRBV3-2	TRBJ1-2	CASSLGSPDGYTF
-	TRBV9	TRBJ1-4	CASSEAATNEKLFF
-	TRBV27	TRBJ2-7	CASSFYSVGYEQYF
-	TRBV6-5	TRBJ1-1	CASSYTNRVPEAFF
TRBD1	TRBV14	TRBJ1-1	CASSPNRGLTEAFF
TRBD1	TRBV19	TRBJ1-5	CASTLGQDTGQPQHF
-	TRBV9	TRBJ1-6	CASSTPGKRVGSPLHF
TRBD1	TRBV6-2/TRBV6-3	TRBJ1-5	CASSLFGTGGTSNQPQHF
-	TRBV29-1	TRBJ1-3	CSVEQGLASNTIYF
-	TRBV12-3/TRBV12-4	TRBJ1-5	CASSEGEFQPQHF
-	TRBV4-1	TRBJ1-1	CASSQASLGGDTEAFF
TRBD2	TRBV13	TRBJ2-3	CASSFRTSGGKDTQYF
TRBD2	TRBV6-5	TRBJ2-1	CASSLGVGRDNEQFF
-	TRBV27	TRBJ1-4	CASSFSGGGGEKLFF
-	TRBV10-1	TRBJ1-1	CASSFNKGPNTEAFF
-	TRBV5-4	TRBJ1-2	CASSPGGGIAINYGYTF
-	TRBV10-3	TRBJ2-7	CAITWDLIGYEQYF
TRBD1	TRBV7-2	TRBJ2-7	CASSPDRGKPYEQYF
TRBD1	TRBV6-6	TRBJ1-6	CASRPTGVGSPLHF
-	TRBV30	TRBJ1-2	CAWSGTHTTGGYTF
-	TRBV4-1	TRBJ2-1	CASSQGPRKTYNEQFF
-	TRBV2	TRBJ1-1	CASSSGQNTEAFF
TRBD1	TRBV5-1	TRBJ2-5	CASSLTGGKETQYF
-	TRBV28	TRBJ1-2	CASSLWGDGYTF
TRBD1	TRBV2	TRBJ2-7	CASSASGTGTYEQYF
-	TRBV5-5	TRBJ2-2	CASSLDPGNTGELFF
TRBD2	TRBV12-3/TRBV12-4	TRBJ2-3	CASSYSGGGQYF
-	TRBV4-2	TRBJ1-4	CASSQWAGLEEKLFF
-	TRBV3-1/TRBV3-2	TRBJ1-2	CASSTDATGKYGYTF
-	TRBV18	TRBJ2-2	CASSPAWQTGELFF
TRBD1	TRBV19	TRBJ1-1	CASSIGDRTGNTEAFF
TRBD2	TRBV7-3	TRBJ2-2	CASSLTGTTNTGELFF
-	TRBV12-2	TRBJ1-1	CASRFCRGRDTEAFF
-	TRBV4-1	TRBJ1-1	CASSQDVGQHTEAFF
-	TRBV6-2/TRBV6-3	TRBJ2-1	CASSTRGNEQFF
-	TRBV4-1	TRBJ1-2	CASSPQGLANYGYTF
-	TRBV9	TRBJ1-4	CASSVGAGAHEKLFF
-	TRBV10-1	TRBJ1-1	CASSETGGNTEAFF
-	TRBV6-5	TRBJ1-5	CASRPDGGGNQPQHF
-	TRBV3-1/TRBV3-2	TRBJ2-3	CASSQVGRHTQYF
-	TRBV15	TRBJ2-3	CATSTLGGRTDTQYF
TRBD2	TRBV3-1/TRBV3-2	TRBJ2-2	CASSPRSSGDPRVYTGELFF
TRBD1	TRBV6-2/TRBV6-3	TRBJ1-6	CASSYTGDSSPLHF
-	TRBV19	TRBJ2-5	CASSDSGTISGDQYF